This T cell receptor beta chain was sequenced for a study of tumor-infiltrating lymphocytes in primary liver carcinoma. Overall study results and limits: Tumors had a significantly higher top-250-clone fraction than blood (p = 0.039).

A constant-region primer primed TCR beta cDNA synthesis from roughly 500 ng of total RNA. A slightly modified ARM-PCR protocol with three nested multiplex PCR rounds produced these TCR beta libraries. Investigators reported that the first two PCR rounds, at roughly 10 cycles each, used TRBV1-TRBV30 forward primers with a C-beta reverse primer. TCRdb used MiXCR to reprocess the multiplex PCR reads, holding one entry per CDR3 protein. The top ten clones hold approximately 7% of a sample with about 200,000 distinct CDR3 sequences, roughly 61% of them seen once. The authors took blood RNA from unsorted whole blood and also extracted germline DNA. This clonotype appeared many times. Its antigen is not identified. The CDR3 sequence is 16 residues long. Between the trimmed V and J ends, which lost 6 bases and 0 bases, there was a span of 17 bases. CDR1 is MNHNS, CDR2 SASEGT, per germline.

Sequenced: peripheral blood. The clonotype originates from a woman between 55 and 75 years old with primary liver carcinoma and hepatitis B virus infection. The J gene is TRBJ1-2, the V gene TRBV6-1; D is perhaps TRBD1 (5 bases). The CDR3 region is CASRGELGGANYGYTF. DNA for the CDR3: TGTGCCAGCAGAGGGGAGCTGGGGGGAGCTAACTATGGCTACACCTTC.